Presented here are 27 T cell receptor beta chains from one specimen sequenced in a study of T cells after somatic rescue of genetic block. The protocol was immunoSEQ multiplex PCR, while the TCRdb copy is restricted to in-frame clones and leaves out a portion. Among about 68,000 clones listed, under 95% were seen once. The source material was peripheral blood mononuclear cells (PBMCs). The receptor source for this set is a man aged 35 to 55.

The chain recombines TRBV10-3 with TRBJ1-6; 8 positions agree with TRBD1. V shed 2 bases and J 7 bases; nucleotides not matched to a gene: 4. This CDR3 has 15 residues. CDR1 and CDR2 (germline): ENHRY, SYGVKD. CDR3 coding DNA: TGTGCCATCAGTGAGGGACAGGGCTCCAATTCACCCCTCCACTTT. Encoded protein: CAISEGQGSNSPLHF.

The sample holds one count of this clone. The chain combines TRBV6-5 with TRBJ1-3; D gene unclear. CDR3 size: 14 residues. CDR1 is MNHEY, CDR2 SVGAGI, per germline. The germline V and J ends were trimmed by 2 bases and 2 bases, with 7 bases remaining between them. CDR3 region: CASSYAPAGNTIYF. Written as DNA, the CDR3 is TGTGCCAGCAGTTACGCTCCCGCTGGAAACACCATATATTTT.

CDR3 in DNA: TGTGCCAGCAGTTTGGACAGCAACTATGGCTACACCTTC. Amino acid sequence: CASSLDSNYGYTF. The genes are TRBV28 and TRBJ1-2; D is perhaps TRBD1 (6 bases). The V end was cut by 3 bases, the J end by 2 bases, with 7 bases between. The CDR3 runs to 13 residues. Germline lookup yields CDR1 MDHEN and CDR2 SYDVKM.

This chain connects TRBV2 to TRBJ2-5; weak D call: TRBD1 (5 bases). Looked up from germline, CDR1 is SNHLY and CDR2 is FYNNEI. CDR3 length: 11 amino acids. Trimming removed 8 bases at V and 3 bases at J, with 7 bases between. CDR3 sequence reads: CASGREETQYF. Here the CDR3 DNA reads TGTGCCAGCGGCAGGGAAGAGACCCAGTACTTC.

The chain combines TRBV29-1 with TRBJ1-1, with D possibly TRBD1 on 5 matching bases. V lost 5 bases and J 1 base, leaving 14 bases between the germline ends. Germline V gene lookup returns CDR1 SQVTM and CDR2 ANQGSEA. The CDR3 consists of 14 residues. In nucleotides, the CDR3 is TGCAGCGTTTCGGGGGGTCGCCAGAACACTGAAGCTTTCTTT. Its protein is CSVSGGRQNTEAFF.

This chain connects TRBV7-9 to TRBJ2-1; D is ambiguous. The V and J ends lost 4 bases and 9 bases respectively, with 10 bases between them. Germline V gene sequence: CDR1 SEHNR, CDR2 FQNEAQ (reference sequence). This CDR3 is 12 amino acids long. The CDR3 bases are TGTGCCAGCAGCTCGCCGCTCACTGAGCAGTTCTTC. Translation: CASSSPLTEQFF.

The chain has TRBV15 and TRBJ2-3; D remains ambiguous. Germline V gene lookup returns CDR1 LNHNV and CDR2 YYDKDF (reference sequence). V was pared by 2 bases and J by 5 bases, with 8 bases between. The CDR3 totals 13 residues. The CDR3 DNA sequence: TGTGCCACCAGCAGAACGGACGGAGATACGCAGTATTTT. This translates into CATSRTDGDTQYF.

The V call is TRBV27, the J call TRBJ1-5; D gene ambiguous. V lost 8 bases to trimming and J lost 0 bases, with 14 bases between them. CDR1 and CDR2 from the germline V gene are MNHEY and SMNVEV (reference sequence). The CDR3 totals 15 residues. CDR3 sequence: CASSQYGYSNQPQHF. As DNA, the CDR3 is TGTGCCAGCTCACAGTACGGTTATAGCAATCAGCCCCAGCATTTT.

This chain joins TRBV4-3 and TRBJ1-2; D is uncertain. V shed 1 base and J shed 1 base, with 7 bases lying between them. Germline CDR1 is LGHNA and CDR2 is YSLEER. The CDR3 sequence is 14 residues long. The CDR3 coding sequence is TGCGCCAGCAGCCAAGTAGGAGATAACTATGGCTACACCTTC. Amino acids: CASSQVGDNYGYTF.

The chain has TRBV5-1 and TRBJ2-1, with D perhaps given as TRBD1 or TRBD2 (5 bases each). The CDR3 consists of 16 residues. V lost 0 bases and J 4 bases, leaving 14 bases between the germline ends. Looked up from germline, CDR1 is SGHRS and CDR2 is YFSETQ. CDR3 in DNA: TGCGCCAGCAGCTTGGCCCGGGTAGGGGAGTACAATGAGCAGTTCTTC. Its translation: CASSLARVGEYNEQFF.

To note about this clone: This sample also contains other DNA sequences that code for the same CDR3. V usage is TRBV5-3 and J usage is TRBJ1-5, with D possibly being TRBD1 (6 bases). TRBV5-3 counts as an open reading frame of uncertain function. The CDR3 consists of 15 residues. V was cut by 4 bases and J by 7 bases, with 18 bases left in between. The CDR3 bases are TGTGCCAGAAGCATGTTAACAGGGTACGACCAGCCCCAGCATTTT. This translates into CARSMLTGYDQPQHF.

This chain joins TRBV15 and TRBJ2-1, with 8 bases lining up with TRBD2. In germline, CDR1 is LNHNV, CDR2 YYDKDF (reference sequence). The CDR3 is 18 amino acids. Trimming at V came to 0 bases and at J to 0 bases, leaving 7 bases not matched to a gene. Here the CDR3 reads CATSRDLARGASYNEQFF. As DNA, the CDR3 is TGTGCCACCAGCAGAGATTTGGCGCGGGGGGCCTCCTACAATGAGCAGTTCTTC.

The rearrangement joins TRBV2 to TRBJ1-6; D gene ambiguous. The CDR3 has 17 residues. With 5 bases removed from V and 0 bases from J, the gap between germline ends came to 14 bases. Per germline, CDR1 SNHLY and CDR2 FYNNEI. In DNA, the CDR3 is TGTGCCAGCAGTCCCCAGCAACTTAGCTCCTATAATTCACCCCTCCACTTT. Amino acid sequence: CASSPQQLSSYNSPLHF.

This chain joins TRBV6-6 and TRBJ2-7, with 11 bases aligning to TRBD2. The CDR3 is 16 residues long. Germline loops: CDR1 MNHNY, CDR2 SVGAGI (reference sequence). V shed 0 bases and J 2 bases; nucleotides not matched to a gene: 3. The CDR3 region is CASSYSVAGGPYEQYF. DNA of the CDR3: TGTGCCAGCAGTTACTCGGTAGCGGGAGGGCCCTACGAGCAGTACTTC.

The rearrangement uses TRBV19 and TRBJ2-7; 11 nucleotides match TRBD2. Germline CDR1 LNHDA, CDR2 SQIVND (reference sequence). The CDR3 extends over 14 amino acids. The trim removed 5 bases at V and 4 bases at J, leaving 4 bases unmatched. CDR3 sequence: CASSPGTSGYEQYF. DNA for the CDR3: TGTGCCAGTAGTCCTGGGACTAGCGGATACGAGCAGTACTTC.

Only one count was recorded for this clone. The chain couples TRBV27 to TRBJ2-1; 10 nucleotides match TRBD2. V lost 5 bases and J lost 3; bases outside the gene matches: 4. The CDR3 extends over 15 amino acids. Germline CDR1 is MNHEY and CDR2 is SMNVEV (reference sequence). CDR3 coding DNA: TGTGCCAGCAGTCCAGGACTAGCGGTCTACAATGAGCAGTTCTTC. It translates to CASSPGLAVYNEQFF.

This rearrangement joins TRBV12-5 to TRBJ2-3, with 7 bases fitting TRBD2. This CDR3 has 14 amino acids. V shed 5 bases, J shed 6 bases, and the junction held 8 bases outside the gene matches. CDR1 is LGHNT and CDR2 is FRNRAP in the germline V gene. In DNA form, the CDR3 reads TGTGCTAGTGGTCCACGCGGGGGAACGGATACGCAGTATTTT. Amino acid sequence: CASGPRGGTDTQYF.

V gene TRBV4-2 combines with J gene TRBJ2-2; the D is unclear. The CDR3 contains 15 residues. Per germline, CDR1 LGHNA and CDR2 YNFKEQ. V was cut by 0 bases and J by 5 bases, with 10 bases left in between. The CDR3 spells CASSQESVATGELFF. The CDR3 coding sequence is TGTGCCAGCAGCCAAGAATCTGTGGCAACCGGGGAGCTGTTTTTT.

The CDR3 reads CASSPGGQDDYEQYF. In DNA, the CDR3 is TGTGCCAGCAGTCCAGGGGGACAGGACGACTACGAGCAGTACTTC. This rearrangement joins TRBV6-6 to TRBJ2-7; 8 bases line up with TRBD1. The CDR3 consists of 15 residues. V shed 5 bases, J shed 3 bases, and the junction held 9 bases outside the gene matches. Germline V gene data show CDR1 as MNHNY and CDR2 as SVGAGI (reference sequence).

V gene TRBV9 combines with J gene TRBJ2-7; TRBD2 aligns across 9 bases. CDR1 and CDR2 from the germline V gene are SGDLS and YYNGEE. The CDR3 sequence is 14 residues long. V gave up 5 bases and J gave up 0 bases; unmatched junction bases: 3. The CDR3 DNA follows: TGTGCCAGCAGTCCAGCGGGGGGCTCCTACGAGCAGTACTTC. Translation gives CASSPAGGSYEQYF. The full variable domain, in which reference TRBV9 and TRBJ2-7 provide the parts outside the CDR3, is DSGVTQTPKHLITATGQRVTLRCSPRSGDLSVYWYQQSLDQGLQFLIQYYNGEERAKGNILERFSAQQFPDLHSELNLSSLELGDSALYFCASSPAGGSYEQYFGPGTRLTVT.

CDR3 sequence (DNA): TGTGCCAGCAGTCCCCAGACTAGCGGGGAACCCAGTGGGACCCAGTACTTC. This sequence encodes CASSPQTSGEPSGTQYF. This chain uses TRBV27 with TRBJ2-5; TRBD2 matches at 11 bases. The germline gives CDR1 MNHEY, CDR2 SMNVEV (reference sequence). With V trimmed by 5 bases and J by 7 bases, 15 bases remained unmatched. The CDR3 is 17 amino acids.

The rearrangement links TRBV4-3 to TRBJ2-7; D is tentatively TRBD1 or TRBD2 (6 bases each). The CDR3 runs to 14 residues. Germline-derived CDR1 and CDR2 are LGHNA and YSLEER. Trimming took 0 bases from V and 6 from J, leaving 12 bases between them. The chain's CDR3 is CASSQDGGLGEQYF. CDR3 DNA sequence: TGCGCCAGCAGCCAAGATGGGGGGCTCGGCGAGCAGTACTTC.

The chain couples TRBV29-1 to TRBJ2-3; D remains unclear. The CDR3 sequence is 13 residues long. Per germline, CDR1 SQVTM and CDR2 ANQGSEA. V shed 4 bases and J shed 6 bases, with 14 bases lying between them. In DNA, the CDR3 is TGCAGCGTTGCCAGGACCTTTAGGGATACGCAGTATTTT. It translates to CSVARTFRDTQYF.

This CDR3 is CASSRTRGNEQFF. The CDR3, as DNA: TGTGCCAGCAGTAGGACACGGGGCAATGAGCAGTTCTTC. V usage is TRBV6-5 and J usage is TRBJ2-1; D is perhaps TRBD1 or TRBD2 (5 bases each). CDR1 and CDR2 from the germline V gene are MNHEY and SVGAGI. This CDR3 has 13 residues. Trimming removed 5 bases from V and 6 bases from J, with 11 bases in between.

V and J are TRBV5-6 and TRBJ2-2; TRBD2 aligns across 8 bases. The CDR3 spans 16 residues. Germline V gene lookup returns CDR1 SGHDT and CDR2 YYEEEE. V was clipped by 3 bases and J by 6 bases; unmatched bases: 10. The CDR3 bases are TGTGCCAGCAGCTATGGATTAGCGGGGTCTGCCGGGGAGCTGTTTTTT. Residues: CASSYGLAGSAGELFF.

The chain has TRBV6-1 and TRBJ2-7; 8 bases line up with TRBD1. CDR1 is MNHNS, CDR2 SASEGT, per germline. J lost 2 bases, V lost 7 bases, and 7 bases had no gene match. CDR3 size: 14 residues. CDR3 amino acids: CASKPGTGPYEQYF. CDR3 nucleotide sequence: TGTGCCAGCAAACCCGGGACAGGACCCTACGAGCAGTACTTC.

The chain employs TRBV4-3 and TRBJ2-3; D unresolved. The CDR3 length is 16 residues. V was cut by 0 bases and J by 8 bases, with 18 bases left in between. Germline assignment: CDR1 LGHNA and CDR2 YSLEER. The CDR3 here is CASSQDQASVGGTQYF. CDR3 DNA: TGCGCCAGCAGCCAAGATCAGGCCAGCGTCGGCGGTACGCAGTATTTT.